There are a few counts of the clone carrying this TCR beta chain. The antigen is not known. Researchers ran the PCR with 60 Vbeta and 13 Jbeta primers. Authors' analysis steps: Roughly 73 million unique TCR beta chains, roughly 11 million of them shared, were counted by a later analysis. TCRdb's table, derived via immunoSEQ multiplex PCR, lists solely in-frame clones and lacks some. V, J and clone size derive from that table, while D and trimming were established from the DNA sequence. Of around 130,000 clones detected, 7% to 9.5% appear once; the ten largest clones hold 5.5% to 7.5%. These data belong to a study of cytomegalovirus exposure and HLA in healthy donors. Study conclusions and caveats: Versus the approximately 700-donor mean, an Asian-associated ancestry cluster reportedly showed fewer N-insertions in a later analysis.

Trimming took 3 bases from V and 0 from J, leaving 9 bases between them. The CDR3 length is 14 residues. CDR1 is SGHNT, CDR2 YYREEE, per germline (reference sequence). The sequenced sample was PBMCs. The receptor's source is a woman between 35 and 50 years old in good health and CMV-seropositive. The V call is TRBV5-4, the J call TRBJ1-1; D is possibly TRBD1 (6 bases). The CDR3 DNA reads as TGTGCCAGCAGCTCGGACAGTATGAACACTGAAGCTTTCTTT. Protein sequence: CASSSDSMNTEAFF.